Included here is one T cell receptor (beta chain) sequence, with context. This record comes from a study of blood T cell repertoires in COVID-19. Study background: Material from acute and convalescent COVID-19 was sourced from the United States, Italy and Spain.

Seattle researchers signed up patients amid active infection and tracked them longitudinally. There are 17 residues in the CDR3. After removal of 5 bases from V and 0 bases from J, the junction contained 5 bases not matched to a gene. The V gene's germline CDR1 is SGHAT and CDR2 FQNNGV. In the original analysis: Counts of nucleated cells, estimated from reference gene primer amplification, were obtained. Sequencing was performed with immunoSEQ multiplex PCR; in TCRdb, only in-frame clones are kept and a portion is missing. V and J calls and clone size are as listed in that table; D and trimming were resolved from the DNA. This table holds fewer than 250,000 clones, around 90% found once.

The sequence derives from a man younger than 45 with COVID-19, enrolled during active disease. Material: peripheral blood. The rearrangement joins TRBV11-2 to TRBJ2-7, with 15 bases fitting TRBD2. The CDR3 is CASSRGLAGGSSYEQYF. CDR3 coding DNA: TGTGCCAGCAGCCGGGGACTAGCGGGGGGAAGCTCCTACGAGCAGTACTTC.